Each of the 3 T cell receptor beta chains below was sequenced from the same sample in a study of molecular identifiers for immune sequencing clone quantification. TCRdb recomputed calls from the PCR reads with MiXCR, one row per CDR3 protein. This sample has hundreds of thousands of distinct CDR3 sequences, with roughly a quarter found just once. The sequenced sample was naive CD8+ T cells from blood, with Jurkat cell RNA spiked in. Described subset: FACS-sorted CD8+CD4-CCR7+CD45RA+ naive T cells. These receptors were taken from a human donor in good health. Some libraries in this study had Jurkat cell RNA spiked in.

This clonotype was counted at least ten times. The chain joins TRBV12-3 or TRBV12-4 to TRBJ2-3; unclear D gene. Trimming pared 6 bases from V and 9 bases from J, leaving 13 bases between. The CDR3 runs to 12 residues. CDR3 amino acids: CASSPDRATQYF. The CDR3 nucleotides read TGTGCCAGCAGCCCCGACCGTGCGACGCAGTATTTT.

Concerning this clonotype: A single base separates this from a much larger clone, so it may be a read error. The conserved closing phenylalanine or tryptophan is absent in this CDR3, likely reflecting a read error. The chain joins TRBV29-1 to TRBJ1-1, with 9 bases fitting TRBD1. CDR1 and CDR2 from the germline V gene are SQVTM and ANQGSEA. The CDR3 covers 11 residues. Trimming removed 6 bases from V and 4 bases from J; junction bases left unmatched: 0. As DNA, the CDR3 is TGCAGCGTGACAGGGGGCACTGAAGCTTTCTCT. Translating it yields CSVTGGTEAFS.

J is TRBJ2-1 and V is TRBV19; 10 positions agree with TRBD2. This CDR3 comprises 15 residues. Germline trimming cut 4 bases from V and 6 bases from J; bases unmatched to any gene: 6. CDR1 and CDR2 (germline): LNHDA, SQIVND (reference sequence). The CDR3 protein is CASSTSSGGRNEQFF. The CDR3 coding sequence is TGTGCCAGTAGTACCTCTAGCGGGGGCCGCAATGAGCAGTTCTTC.